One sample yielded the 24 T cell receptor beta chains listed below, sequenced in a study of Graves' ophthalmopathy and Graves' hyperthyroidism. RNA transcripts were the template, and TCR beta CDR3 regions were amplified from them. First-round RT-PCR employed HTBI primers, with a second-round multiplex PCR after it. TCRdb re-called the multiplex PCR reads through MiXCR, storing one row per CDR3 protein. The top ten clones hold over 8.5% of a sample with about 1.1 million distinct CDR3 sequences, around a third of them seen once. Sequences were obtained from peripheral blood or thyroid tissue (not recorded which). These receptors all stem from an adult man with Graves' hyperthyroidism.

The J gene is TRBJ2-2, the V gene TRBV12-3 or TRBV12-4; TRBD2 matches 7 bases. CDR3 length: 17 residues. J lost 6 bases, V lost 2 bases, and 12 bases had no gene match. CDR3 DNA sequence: TGTGCCAGCAGTTTACGACTAGCCGGGCGAGCGGCCGGGGAGCTGTTTTTT. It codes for CASSLRLAGRAAGELFF.

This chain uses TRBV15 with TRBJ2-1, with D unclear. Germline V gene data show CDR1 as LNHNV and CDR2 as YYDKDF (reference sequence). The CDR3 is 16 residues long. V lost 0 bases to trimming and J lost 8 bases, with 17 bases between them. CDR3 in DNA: TGTGCCACCAGCAGAGATGGCTGGGGTAGCATCGATGAGCAGTTCTTC. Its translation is CATSRDGWGSIDEQFF.

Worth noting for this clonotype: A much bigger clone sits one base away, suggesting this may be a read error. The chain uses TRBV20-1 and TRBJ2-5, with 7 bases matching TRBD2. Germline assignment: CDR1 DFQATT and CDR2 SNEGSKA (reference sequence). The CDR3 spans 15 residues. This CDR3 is CSAGDQGRGRETQYF. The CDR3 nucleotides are TGCAGTGCTGGAGATCAAGGGAGGGGTAGGGAGACCCAGTACTTC.

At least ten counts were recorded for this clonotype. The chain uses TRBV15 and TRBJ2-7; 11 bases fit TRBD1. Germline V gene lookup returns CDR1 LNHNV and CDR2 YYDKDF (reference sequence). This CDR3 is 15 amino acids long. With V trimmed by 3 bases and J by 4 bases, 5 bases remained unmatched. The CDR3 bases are TGTGCCACCAGCAGCCAGGACAGGGGGCTTTACGAGCAGTACTTC. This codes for CATSSQDRGLYEQYF.

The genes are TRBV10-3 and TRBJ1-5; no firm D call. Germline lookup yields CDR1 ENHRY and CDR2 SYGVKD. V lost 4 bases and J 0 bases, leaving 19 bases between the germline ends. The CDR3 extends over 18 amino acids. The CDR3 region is CAISGGERVFYSNQPQHF. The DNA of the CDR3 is TGTGCCATCAGTGGGGGTGAGAGGGTCTTCTATAGCAATCAGCCCCAGCATTTT.

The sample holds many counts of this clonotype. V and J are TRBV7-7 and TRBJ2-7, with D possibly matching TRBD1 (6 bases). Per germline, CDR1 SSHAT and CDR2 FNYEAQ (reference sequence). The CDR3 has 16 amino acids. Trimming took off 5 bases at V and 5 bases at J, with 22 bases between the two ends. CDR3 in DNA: TGTGCCAGCAGCCCTACCGATAACAGGGACATCAACGAGCAGTACTTC. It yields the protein CASSPTDNRDINEQYF. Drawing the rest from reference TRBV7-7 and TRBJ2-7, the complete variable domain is GAGVSQSPRYKVTKRGQDVTLRCDPISSHATLYWYQQALGQGPEFLTYFNYEAQPDKSGLPSDRFSAERPEGSISTLTIQRTEQRDSAMYRCASSPTDNRDINEQYFGPGTRLTVT.

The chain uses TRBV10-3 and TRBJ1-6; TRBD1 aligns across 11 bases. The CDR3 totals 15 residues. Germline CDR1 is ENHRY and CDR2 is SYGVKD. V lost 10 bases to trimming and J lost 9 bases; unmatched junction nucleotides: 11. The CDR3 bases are TGTGCCACGAGGAGGGACAGGGGGTTGGGTTCACCCCTCCACTTT. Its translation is CATRRDRGLGSPLHF.

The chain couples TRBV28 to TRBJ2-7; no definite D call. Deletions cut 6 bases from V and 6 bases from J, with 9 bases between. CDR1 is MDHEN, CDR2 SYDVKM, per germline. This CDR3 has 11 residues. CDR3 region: CASRSYGEQYF. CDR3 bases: TGTGCCAGCAGGTCCTATGGCGAGCAGTACTTC.

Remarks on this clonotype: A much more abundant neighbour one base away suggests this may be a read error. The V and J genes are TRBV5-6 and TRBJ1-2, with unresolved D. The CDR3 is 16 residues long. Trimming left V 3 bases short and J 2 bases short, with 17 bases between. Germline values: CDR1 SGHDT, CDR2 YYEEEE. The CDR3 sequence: CASSCGPLSRNYGYTF. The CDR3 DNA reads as TGTGCCAGCAGCTGCGGACCCCTCTCTAGGAACTATGGCTACACCTTC.

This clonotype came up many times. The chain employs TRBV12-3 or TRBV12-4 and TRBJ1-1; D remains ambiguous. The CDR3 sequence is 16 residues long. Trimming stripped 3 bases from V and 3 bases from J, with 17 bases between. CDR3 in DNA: TGTGCCAGCAGTTTCCGGGCCGGGGTCCCTGACACTGAAGCTTTCTTT. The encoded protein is CASSFRAGVPDTEAFF.

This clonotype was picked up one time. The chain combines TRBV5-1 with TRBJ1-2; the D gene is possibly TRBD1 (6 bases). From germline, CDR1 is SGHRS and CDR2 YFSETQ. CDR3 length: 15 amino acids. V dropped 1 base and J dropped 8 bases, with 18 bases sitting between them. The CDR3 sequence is CASSLWQGGGEGYTF. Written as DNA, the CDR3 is TGCGCCAGCAGCTTGTGGCAAGGGGGAGGCGAAGGCTACACCTTC. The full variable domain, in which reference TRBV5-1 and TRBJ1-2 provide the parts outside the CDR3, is KAGVTQTPRYLIKTRGQQVTLSCSPISGHRSVSWYQQTPGQGLQFLFEYFSETQRNKGNFPGRFSGRQFSNSRSEMNVSTLELGDSALYLCASSLWQGGGEGYTFGSGTRLTVV.

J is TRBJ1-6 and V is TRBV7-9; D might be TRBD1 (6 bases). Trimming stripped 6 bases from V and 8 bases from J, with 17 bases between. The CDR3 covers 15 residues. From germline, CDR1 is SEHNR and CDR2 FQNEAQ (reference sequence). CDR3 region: CASSPRGVPDSPLHF. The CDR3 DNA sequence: TGTGCCAGCAGTCCCAGGGGAGTCCCAGATTCACCCCTCCACTTT.

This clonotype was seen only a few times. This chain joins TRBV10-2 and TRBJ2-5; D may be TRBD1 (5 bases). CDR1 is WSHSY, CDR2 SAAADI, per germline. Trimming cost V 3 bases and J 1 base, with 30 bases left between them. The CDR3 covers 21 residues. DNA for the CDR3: TGCGCCAGCAGTGAATATATATTGTCGTACGCAGGGAAGCGTCTCCAAGAGACCCAGTACTTC. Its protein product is CASSEYILSYAGKRLQETQYF.

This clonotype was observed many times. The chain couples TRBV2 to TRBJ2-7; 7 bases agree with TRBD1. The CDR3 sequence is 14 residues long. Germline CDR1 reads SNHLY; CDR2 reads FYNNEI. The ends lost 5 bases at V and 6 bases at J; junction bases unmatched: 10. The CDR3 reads CASSNPGQFSEQYF. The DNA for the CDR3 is TGTGCCAGCAGTAACCCGGGACAGTTCTCCGAGCAGTACTTC.

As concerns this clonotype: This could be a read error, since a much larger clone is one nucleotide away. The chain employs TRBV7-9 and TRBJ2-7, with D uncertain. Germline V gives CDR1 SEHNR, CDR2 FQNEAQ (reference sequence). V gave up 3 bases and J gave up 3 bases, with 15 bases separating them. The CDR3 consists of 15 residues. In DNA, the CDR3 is TGTGCCAGCAGCTTGCGGCATGGGTTCATCTACGAGCAGTACTTC. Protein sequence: CASSLRHGFIYEQYF.

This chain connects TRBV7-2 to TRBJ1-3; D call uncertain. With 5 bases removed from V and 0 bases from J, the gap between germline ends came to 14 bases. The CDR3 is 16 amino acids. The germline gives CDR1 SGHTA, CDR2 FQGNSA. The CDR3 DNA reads TGTGCCAGCAGCCAATACAAACAATTCTCTGGAAACACCATATATTTT. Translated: CASSQYKQFSGNTIYF.

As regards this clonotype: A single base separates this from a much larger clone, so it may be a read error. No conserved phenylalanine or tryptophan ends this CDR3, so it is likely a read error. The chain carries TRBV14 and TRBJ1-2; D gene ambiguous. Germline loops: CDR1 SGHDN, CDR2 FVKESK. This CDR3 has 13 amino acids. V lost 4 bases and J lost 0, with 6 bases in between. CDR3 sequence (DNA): TGTGCCAGCAGCCCTTTTTCTAACTATGGCTACACCCTC. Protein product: CASSPFSNYGYTL.

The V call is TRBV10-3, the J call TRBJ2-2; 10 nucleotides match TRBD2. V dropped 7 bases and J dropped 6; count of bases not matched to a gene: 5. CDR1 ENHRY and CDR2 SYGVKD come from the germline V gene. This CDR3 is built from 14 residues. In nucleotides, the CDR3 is TGTGCCATCAAGGCCCTAGCGGGGGCCGGGGAGCTGTTTTTT. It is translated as CAIKALAGAGELFF.

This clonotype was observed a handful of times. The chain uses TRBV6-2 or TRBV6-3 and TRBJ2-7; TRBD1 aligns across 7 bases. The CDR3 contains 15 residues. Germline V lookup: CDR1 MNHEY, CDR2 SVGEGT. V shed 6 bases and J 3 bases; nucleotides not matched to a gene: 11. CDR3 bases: TGTGCCAGCAGAACAGGGGATGCCCGGATCTACGAGCAGTACTTC. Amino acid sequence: CASRTGDARIYEQYF.

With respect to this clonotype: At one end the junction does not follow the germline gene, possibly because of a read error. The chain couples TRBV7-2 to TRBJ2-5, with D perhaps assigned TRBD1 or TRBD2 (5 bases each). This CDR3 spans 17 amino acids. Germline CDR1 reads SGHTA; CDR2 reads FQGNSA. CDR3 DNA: TGCGCCAGCAGCCAAGCTCCCGCCCCGGGGCTAGAAGGGACCCAGTACTTC. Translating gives CASSQAPAPGLEGTQYF.

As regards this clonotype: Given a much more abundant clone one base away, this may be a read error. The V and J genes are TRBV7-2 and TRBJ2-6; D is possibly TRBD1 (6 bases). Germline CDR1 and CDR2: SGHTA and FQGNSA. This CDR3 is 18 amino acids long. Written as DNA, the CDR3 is TGTGCCAGCAGCTTGGACCAGGGGATCGGTGATGGGGCCAACGTCGTGACTTTC. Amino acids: CASSLDQGIGDGANVVTF.

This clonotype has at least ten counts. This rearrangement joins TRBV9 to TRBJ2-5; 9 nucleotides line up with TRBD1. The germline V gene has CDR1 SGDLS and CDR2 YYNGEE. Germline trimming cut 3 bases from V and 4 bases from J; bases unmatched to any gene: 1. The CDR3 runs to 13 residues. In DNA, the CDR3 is TGTGCCAGCAGCGGGACAGGGGCAGAGACCCAGTACTTC. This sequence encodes CASSGTGAETQYF.

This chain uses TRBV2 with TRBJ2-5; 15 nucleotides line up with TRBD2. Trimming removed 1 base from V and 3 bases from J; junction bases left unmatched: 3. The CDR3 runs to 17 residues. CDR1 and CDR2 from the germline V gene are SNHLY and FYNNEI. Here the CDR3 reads CASSEGGTSGRKETQYF. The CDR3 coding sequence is TGTGCCAGCAGTGAAGGGGGGACTAGCGGGAGGAAAGAGACCCAGTACTTC.

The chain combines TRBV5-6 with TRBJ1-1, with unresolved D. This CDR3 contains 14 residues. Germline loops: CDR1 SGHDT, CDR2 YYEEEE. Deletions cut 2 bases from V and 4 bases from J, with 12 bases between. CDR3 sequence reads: CASSFTESLTEAFF. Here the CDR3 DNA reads TGTGCCAGCAGCTTTACTGAGAGTCTCACTGAAGCTTTCTTT.